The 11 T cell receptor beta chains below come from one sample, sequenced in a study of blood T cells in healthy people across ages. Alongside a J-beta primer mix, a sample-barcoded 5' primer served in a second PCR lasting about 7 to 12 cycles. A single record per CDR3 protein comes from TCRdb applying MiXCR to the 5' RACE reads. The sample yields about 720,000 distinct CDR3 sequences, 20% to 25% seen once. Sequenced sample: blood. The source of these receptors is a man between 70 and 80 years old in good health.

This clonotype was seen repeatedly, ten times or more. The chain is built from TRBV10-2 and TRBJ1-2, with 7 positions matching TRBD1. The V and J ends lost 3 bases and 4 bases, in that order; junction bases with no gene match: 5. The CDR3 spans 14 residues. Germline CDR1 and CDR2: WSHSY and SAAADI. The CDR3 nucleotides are TGCGCCAGCAGTGATCGGGCAGGGGGCTATGGCTACACCTTC. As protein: CASSDRAGGYGYTF.

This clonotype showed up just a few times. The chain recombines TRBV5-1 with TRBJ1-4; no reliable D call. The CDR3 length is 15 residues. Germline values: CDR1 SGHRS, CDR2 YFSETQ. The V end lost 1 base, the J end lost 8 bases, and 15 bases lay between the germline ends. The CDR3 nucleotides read TGCGCCAGCAGCTTGCGGCTGGGGTACGAGGAAAAACTGTTTTTT. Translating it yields CASSLRLGYEEKLFF.

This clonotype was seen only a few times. DNA of the CDR3: TGTGCCAGCAGTTACTCGGACAGGGAGATTTTAGGCTACACCTTC. This gives the protein CASSYSDREILGYTF. The chain is built from TRBV6-6 and TRBJ1-2, with 8 bases lining up with TRBD1. V lost 0 bases, J lost 8 bases, and 8 bases stayed unmatched. From germline, CDR1 is MNHNY and CDR2 SVGAGI (reference sequence). The CDR3 consists of 15 residues.

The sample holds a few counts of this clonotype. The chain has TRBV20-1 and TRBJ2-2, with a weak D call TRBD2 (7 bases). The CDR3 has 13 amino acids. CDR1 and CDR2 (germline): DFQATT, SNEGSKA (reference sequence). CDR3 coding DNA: TGCAGCGGGGGGACAACCAACACCGGGGAGCTGTTTTTT. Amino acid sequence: CSGGTTNTGELFF.

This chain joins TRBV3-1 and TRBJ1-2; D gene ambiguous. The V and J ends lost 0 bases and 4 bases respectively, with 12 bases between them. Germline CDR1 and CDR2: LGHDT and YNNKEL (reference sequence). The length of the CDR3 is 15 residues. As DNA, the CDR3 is TGTGCCAGCAGCCAAGAAGGCGGGGTCGTCTATGGCTACACCTTC. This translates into CASSQEGGVVYGYTF.

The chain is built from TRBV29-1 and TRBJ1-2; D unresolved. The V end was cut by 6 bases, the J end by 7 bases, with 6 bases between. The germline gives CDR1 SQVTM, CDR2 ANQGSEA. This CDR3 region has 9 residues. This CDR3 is CSVGSGYTF. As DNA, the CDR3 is TGCAGCGTAGGATCTGGCTACACCTTC.

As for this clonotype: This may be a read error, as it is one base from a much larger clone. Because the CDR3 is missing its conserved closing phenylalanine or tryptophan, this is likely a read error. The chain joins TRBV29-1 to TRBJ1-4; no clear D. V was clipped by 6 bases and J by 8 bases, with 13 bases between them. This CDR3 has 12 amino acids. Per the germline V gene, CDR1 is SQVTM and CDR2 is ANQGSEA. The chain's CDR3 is CSVVGFGEKLFS. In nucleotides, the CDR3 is TGCAGCGTGGTCGGGTTCGGGGAAAAACTGTTTTCT.

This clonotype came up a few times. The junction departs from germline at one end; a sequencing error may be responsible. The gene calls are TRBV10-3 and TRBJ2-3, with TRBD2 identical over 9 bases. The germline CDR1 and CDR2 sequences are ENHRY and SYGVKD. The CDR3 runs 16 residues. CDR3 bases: TGTGCCATCGGTGATGGTCAGCGGGGGGCGAAGGATACGCAGTATTTT. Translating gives CAIGDGQRGAKDTQYF.

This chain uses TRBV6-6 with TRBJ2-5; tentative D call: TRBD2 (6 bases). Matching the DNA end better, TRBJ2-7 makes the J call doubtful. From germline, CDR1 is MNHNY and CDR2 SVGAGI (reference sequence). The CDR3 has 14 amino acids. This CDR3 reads CASSYLAGSYEQYV. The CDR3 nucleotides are TGTGCCAGCAGTTACCTTGCGGGGTCCTACGAGCAGTACGTC.

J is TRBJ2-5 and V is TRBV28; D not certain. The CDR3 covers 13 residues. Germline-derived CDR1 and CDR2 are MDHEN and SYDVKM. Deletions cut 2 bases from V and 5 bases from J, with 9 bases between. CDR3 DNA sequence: TGTGCCAGCAGTTTACCACTACGGGAGACCCAGTACTTC. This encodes CASSLPLRETQYF.

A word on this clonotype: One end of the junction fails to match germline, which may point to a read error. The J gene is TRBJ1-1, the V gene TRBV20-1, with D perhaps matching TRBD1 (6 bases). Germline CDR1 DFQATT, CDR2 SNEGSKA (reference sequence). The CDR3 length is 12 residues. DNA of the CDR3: TGCAGTGTCGCAGGGGATTTAGCTGAAGTTTTCTTT. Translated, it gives CSVAGDLAEVFF.